The 32 T cell receptor beta chains listed next were all sequenced from one sample in a study of regulatory T cells in long-lasting Graves disease (dated by TCRdb to the early 2020s). The time point label here, explained by the study, means: newly diagnosed GD, antithyroid drugs for less than 3 months. RNA was extracted from PBMCs in TRIzol for both TCR sequencing and RNA sequencing. The library was built by means of multiplex PCR. TCRdb names Illumina HiSeq 4000 as the instrument used. To build TCR beta libraries, CDR3 regions were amplified by Arm-PCR using iRepertoire HTBI primers. Starting from the raw public reads, TCRdb applied fastp trimming at Q25, assembled clones with MiXCR and retained in-frame beta chains. Rows with one shared CDR3 protein collapse into an entry with the most common genes and DNA. This sample gives approximately 350,000 distinct CDR3 sequences in total; about 17% of them show up just once. The top ten clonotypes cover 20% to 25% of the sample.

These data are also associated with another study on T cells in Graves' hyperthyroidism and ophthalmopathy.

Sequenced here: peripheral blood mononuclear cells (PBMCs), sampled at new diagnosis, from a patient treated with antithyroid drugs. The source of these receptors is a woman under 30 with Graves disease. Donor details come from another sample of the same person, matched by shared clones.

The DNA of the CDR3 is TGTGCCATCGGAACAGTCGAGCAGTACTTC. Amino acids: CAIGTVEQYF. J is TRBJ2-7 and V is TRBV10-3, with D unresolved. Trimming stripped 8 bases from V and 6 bases from J, with 8 bases between. This CDR3 contains 10 residues. The V gene's germline CDR1 is ENHRY and CDR2 SYGVKD.

In this sample, this clonotype turned up many times. The rearrangement links TRBV11-2 to TRBJ1-1, with a weak D call TRBD1 (5 bases). The germline CDR1 and CDR2 sequences are SGHAT and FQNNGV. The V gene lost 4 bases and the J gene lost 9 bases, with 15 bases spanning the gap. CDR3 size: 13 residues. For the CDR3, the DNA is TGTGCCAGCAGCTCGCCTGGGACGGAAAAAGCTTTCTTT. Its translation is CASSSPGTEKAFF.

This clonotype was counted ten times or more. This chain uses TRBV30 with TRBJ1-1, with 9 nucleotides matching TRBD1. Germline lookup yields CDR1 GTSNPN and CDR2 SVGIG (reference sequence). The CDR3 has 13 residues. The junction had 6 bases not matched to a gene; V was cut back by 3 bases and J by 7 bases. The CDR3 DNA is TGTGCCTGGAGGGGACAGGGCGGTCGTGAAGCTTTCTTT. Translated, it gives CAWRGQGGREAFF.

This chain uses TRBV29-1 with TRBJ2-7; possibly TRBD1 for D (5 bases). Germline V gene sequence: CDR1 SQVTM, CDR2 ANQGSEA. The V gene lost 4 bases and the J gene lost 0 bases, with 13 bases spanning the gap. The CDR3 runs 14 residues. The CDR3 region is CSVVTRTSSYEQYF. The CDR3 DNA is TGCAGCGTTGTAACTCGGACAAGCTCCTACGAGCAGTACTTC.

There are many counts of this clonotype. V and J are TRBV2 and TRBJ2-7, with TRBD2 as a possible D gene (6 bases). V lost 6 bases and J lost 2, with 11 bases in between. The V gene's germline CDR1 is SNHLY and CDR2 FYNNEI. The CDR3 covers 13 residues. In nucleotides, the CDR3 is TGTGCCAGCAGAATTAGCGGAGCCTACGAGCAGTACTTC. Translating it yields CASRISGAYEQYF.

This clonotype was picked up many times. This rearrangement joins TRBV20-1 to TRBJ2-1; tentatively, D is TRBD2 (7 bases). CDR1 and CDR2 (germline): DFQATT, SNEGSKA (reference sequence). The CDR3 runs to 15 residues. The CDR3: CTSRGGTTPLNEQFF. The CDR3 DNA reads TGCACCTCAAGGGGGGGGACAACCCCTCTCAATGAGCAGTTCTTC.

The chain uses TRBV7-3 and TRBJ2-1, with 7 bases aligning to TRBD2. CDR1 is SGHTA and CDR2 is FQGTGA in the germline V gene. Unmatched junction bases numbered 7, after V lost 0 bases and J lost 2 bases. This CDR3 spans 17 amino acids. CDR3 sequence: CASSLTNLADAYNEQFF. In nucleotides, the CDR3 is TGTGCCAGCAGCTTAACAAACCTAGCGGACGCCTACAATGAGCAGTTCTTC.

This clonotype was recorded at least ten times. The rearrangement uses TRBV12-3 or TRBV12-4 and TRBJ1-5; D gene ambiguous. The CDR3 totals 14 residues. Trimming stripped 6 bases from V and 6 bases from J, with 15 bases between. The CDR3 loop is CASSRSGRGQPQHF. CDR3 nucleotide sequence: TGTGCCAGCAGCCGCTCTGGTCGGGGTCAGCCCCAGCATTTT.

This clonotype has a count of ten or more. CDR3 DNA sequence: TGTGCCAGCAGTGACCCGGGAGCGAGGGGCGCACCCTACGAGCAGTACTTC. Protein product: CASSDPGARGAPYEQYF. The V call is TRBV2, the J call TRBJ2-7; D possibly corresponds to TRBD2 (6 bases). The CDR3 consists of 17 residues. Trimming removed 3 bases from V and 2 bases from J, with 20 bases in between. Germline V gene lookup returns CDR1 SNHLY and CDR2 FYNNEI.

This clonotype has ten or more counts. The CDR3 DNA sequence: TGTGCCAGCAGCCTCCTGCGGGGGCCAGATACGCAGTATTTT. Translating it yields CASSLLRGPDTQYF. The gene calls are TRBV3-1 and TRBJ2-3; D possibly corresponds to TRBD2 (7 bases). Germline V CDR1 and CDR2: LGHDT, YNNKEL (reference sequence). V lost 4 bases and J 4 bases, leaving 12 bases between the germline ends. This CDR3 comprises 14 residues.

For this clonotype: The germline gene is not matched at one end of the junction; a read error may be the cause. The chain links TRBV11-2 to TRBJ1-3; D unresolved. CDR1 is SGHAT, CDR2 FQNNGV, per germline. The CDR3 covers 18 residues. CDR3 sequence: CASSLVFRIGASGNTTYF. In nucleotides, the CDR3 is TGTGCCAGCAGCTTAGTTTTTCGCATAGGAGCTTCTGGAAACACCACATATTTT.

The V gene is TRBV29-1, the J gene TRBJ1-2; tentative D call: TRBD1 (5 bases). CDR1 is SQVTM, CDR2 ANQGSEA, per germline. V dropped 1 base and J dropped 7 bases, with 10 bases sitting between them. The CDR3 runs 12 residues. CDR3 region: CSVEGGLGGYTF. CDR3 DNA: TGCAGCGTTGAAGGGGGGTTGGGTGGCTACACCTTC. Full variable domain (rest looked up from reference TRBV29-1 and TRBJ1-2): SAVISQKPSRDICQRGTSLTIQCQVDSQVTMMFWYRQQPGQSLTLIATANQGSEATYESGFVIDKFPISRPNLTFSTLTVSNMSPEDSSIYLCSVEGGLGGYTFGSGTRLTVV.

The chain recombines TRBV7-2 with TRBJ2-3; 12 bases map to TRBD2. V was pared by 3 bases and J by 6 bases, with 7 bases of the junction left unmatched. There are 16 residues in the CDR3. Germline CDR1 reads SGHTA; CDR2 reads FQGNSA. CDR3 in DNA: TGTGCCAGCAGCTTTGATTGGCTAGCGGGGGGGGATACGCAGTATTTT. Protein product: CASSFDWLAGGDTQYF.

The chain combines TRBV19 with TRBJ1-6; TRBD1 matches 7 bases. V shed 3 bases, J shed 7 bases, and the junction held 9 bases outside the gene matches. The CDR3 is 16 residues long. The germline V gene has CDR1 LNHDA and CDR2 SQIVND (reference sequence). CDR3 nucleotides: TGTGCCAGTAGTATTGGAGACAGGGTACCGAATTCACCCCTCCACTTT. It codes for CASSIGDRVPNSPLHF.

This clonotype was recorded at least ten times. This chain connects TRBV18 to TRBJ2-1, with D perhaps given as TRBD1 or TRBD2 (5 bases each). Germline V gives CDR1 KGHSH, CDR2 LQKENI. CDR3 length equals 16 residues. V lost 0 bases and J 5 bases, leaving 14 bases between the germline ends. In DNA form, the CDR3 reads TGTGCCAGCTCACCACCAGGGACCGCCAAACACAATGAGCAGTTCTTC. Translation gives CASSPPGTAKHNEQFF.

This clonotype appeared many times. The rearrangement uses TRBV11-1 and TRBJ1-2, with D perhaps TRBD1 (5 bases). CDR3 length: 14 residues. Germline-derived CDR1 and CDR2 are SGHAT and FQDESV (reference sequence). CDR3 in amino acids: CASAPGRSHYGYTF. CDR3 sequence (DNA): TGTGCTAGCGCCCCGGGACGCTCCCACTATGGCTACACCTTC.

The rearrangement uses TRBV19 and TRBJ1-1; maybe TRBD1 (5 bases). The length of the CDR3 is 14 residues. Deletions cut 5 bases from V and 3 bases from J, with 13 bases between. The germline gives CDR1 LNHDA, CDR2 SQIVND (reference sequence). The DNA of the CDR3 is TGTGCCAGTAGTGTACAAGACAGTTACACTGAAGCTTTCTTT. Protein: CASSVQDSYTEAFF.

This clonotype occurred many times. This chain uses TRBV20-1 with TRBJ2-1; the D is unclear. Trimming removed 2 bases at V and 5 bases at J, with 10 bases between. Germline-derived CDR1 and CDR2 are DFQATT and SNEGSKA (reference sequence). This CDR3 has 13 residues. This CDR3 reads CSARRDANNEQFF. CDR3 nucleotides: TGCAGTGCTAGACGCGACGCTAACAATGAGCAGTTCTTC.

The chain recombines TRBV9 with TRBJ2-5; D perhaps matches TRBD2 (6 bases). V was shortened by 0 bases and J by 5 bases, with 17 bases between the two germline ends. Germline V gene data show CDR1 as SGDLS and CDR2 as YYNGEE. The CDR3 is 16 residues long. The CDR3: CASSVGGTALGETQYF. As DNA, the CDR3 is TGTGCCAGCAGCGTAGGCGGGACCGCACTGGGGGAGACCCAGTACTTC.

The gene calls are TRBV6-1 and TRBJ2-3; D uncertain. V lost 10 bases to trimming and J lost 0 bases, with 5 bases between them. The CDR3 contains 11 residues. In germline, CDR1 is MNHNS, CDR2 SASEGT. The CDR3 loop reads CAILSTDTQYF. In nucleotides, the CDR3 is TGTGCCATCCTAAGCACAGATACGCAGTATTTT.

This clonotype was seen only a few times. V and J are TRBV29-1 and TRBJ1-6; 10 bases are shared with TRBD1. This CDR3 is built from 13 residues. The J segment lost 8 bases and the V segment lost 4 bases, leaving 2 bases of the junction unmatched. CDR1 SQVTM and CDR2 ANQGSEA come from the germline V gene. The CDR3 sequence is CSVGDRGDSPLHF. The CDR3 region has the DNA TGCAGCGTTGGGGACAGGGGTGATTCACCCCTCCACTTT. Filled out from reference TRBV29-1 and TRBJ1-6, the complete variable domain reads SAVISQKPSRDICQRGTSLTIQCQVDSQVTMMFWYRQQPGQSLTLIATANQGSEATYESGFVIDKFPISRPNLTFSTLTVSNMSPEDSSIYLCSVGDRGDSPLHFGNGTRLTVT.

This clonotype was recorded at least ten times. The chain joins TRBV5-1 to TRBJ2-3; 11 positions agree with TRBD2. The ends lost 5 bases at V and 5 bases at J; junction bases unmatched: 10. The length of the CDR3 is 16 residues. Germline V gene sequence: CDR1 SGHRS, CDR2 YFSETQ. CDR3 coding DNA: TGCGCCAGCAGTCCGTCCCTAGCGGGAGGAGGAGATACGCAGTATTTT. Its translation: CASSPSLAGGGDTQYF.

As concerns this clonotype: A much larger clone is a single base away; this may be a read error. This chain joins TRBV7-2 and TRBJ2-5; D is uncertain. This CDR3 comprises 16 residues. Germline V gives CDR1 SGHTA, CDR2 FQGNSA. The V end was cut by 2 bases, the J end by 11 bases, with 24 bases between. The CDR3 sequence is CASSLTRRSQVNEQYF. The CDR3 DNA reads as TGTGCCAGCAGCTTAACAAGAAGGTCTCAGGTCAATGAGCAGTACTTC.

A note on this clonotype: A read error is likely here: a far larger clone is one base away. This chain uses TRBV18 with TRBJ2-1; unclear D gene. Per germline, CDR1 KGHSH and CDR2 LQKENI. V was pared by 4 bases and J by 10 bases, with 8 bases between. This CDR3 is 11 amino acids long. This CDR3 reads CASSRGPEQFF. The CDR3 DNA reads TGTGCCAGCTCACGGGGTCCCGAGCAGTTCTTC.

This clonotype has a count of ten or more. The chain has TRBV28 and TRBJ2-1; a possible D gene is TRBD2 (5 bases). Deletions cut 4 bases from V and 9 bases from J, with 19 bases between. CDR3 size: 15 residues. The V gene's germline CDR1 is MDHEN and CDR2 SYDVKM. This chain's CDR3 is CASSSGSSRRVEQFF. The CDR3 nucleotides read TGTGCCAGCAGTTCCGGGTCTAGCCGCCGGGTTGAGCAGTTCTTC.

This clonotype was seen many times. The rearrangement links TRBV5-1 to TRBJ2-3; D could derive from TRBD1 or TRBD2 (5 bases each). The CDR3 is 16 amino acids. V dropped 0 bases and J dropped 0 bases, with 11 bases sitting between them. In germline, CDR1 is SGHRS, CDR2 YFSETQ. The chain's CDR3 is CASSLGGRPSTDTQYF. The CDR3 DNA is TGCGCCAGCAGCTTGGGGGGACGGCCAAGCACAGATACGCAGTATTTT.

The chain employs TRBV28 and TRBJ1-2, with 7 bases matching TRBD1. The CDR3 totals 15 residues. Germline V CDR1 and CDR2: MDHEN, SYDVKM. Unmatched junction bases numbered 15, after V lost 10 bases and J lost 4 bases. The DNA of the CDR3 is TGTGCCACCCAAACACGAAACCGGGACAGCTATGGCTACACCTTC. Translating it yields CATQTRNRDSYGYTF.

There are a few counts of this clonotype. The chain joins TRBV18 to TRBJ1-6; the D gene is possibly TRBD1 (5 bases). There are 13 residues in the CDR3. The ends were cut back, 6 bases at V and 10 bases at J, with 13 bases in the middle. Germline CDR1 and CDR2: KGHSH and LQKENI. CDR3 sequence (DNA): TGTGCCAGCTCCCCAGGGCCGGGGTCACCCCTCCACTTT. As protein: CASSPGPGSPLHF.

This clonotype came up a few times. V usage is TRBV4-1 and J usage is TRBJ1-3; 7 nucleotides agree with TRBD1. The ends lost 0 bases at V and 0 bases at J; junction bases unmatched: 8. Germline-derived CDR1 and CDR2 are MGHRA and YSYEKL. The CDR3 extends over 18 amino acids. The CDR3 spells CASSQDRGTVPSGNTIYF. Written as DNA, the CDR3 is TGCGCCAGCAGCCAAGATAGGGGGACAGTCCCCTCTGGAAACACCATATATTTT.

This clonotype was recorded many times. V is TRBV2 and J is TRBJ2-1; maybe TRBD2 (5 bases). The germline V gene encodes CDR1 SNHLY and CDR2 FYNNEI. This CDR3 comprises 12 residues. V lost 6 bases, J lost 5 bases, and 8 bases lay in between. The CDR3 DNA follows: TGTGCCAGCAGCCCGAGGGACAATGAGCAGTTCTTC. It translates to CASSPRDNEQFF.

The chain is built from TRBV5-1 and TRBJ1-6, with D tentatively TRBD1 (5 bases). There are 16 residues in the CDR3. Trimming took 0 bases from V and 10 from J, leaving 17 bases between them. The germline V gene encodes CDR1 SGHRS and CDR2 YFSETQ. The CDR3 is CASSLAGQGIGSPLHF. CDR3 nucleotide sequence: TGCGCCAGCAGCTTGGCCGGTCAGGGCATAGGATCACCCCTCCACTTT.

The CDR3 loop is CASSVDGGTGELFF. The DNA for the CDR3 is TGTGCCAGCAGCGTAGACGGGGGCACCGGGGAGCTGTTTTTT. The chain is built from TRBV9 and TRBJ2-2, with D tentatively TRBD2 (6 bases). In germline, CDR1 is SGDLS, CDR2 YYNGEE. V lost 0 bases, J lost 4 bases, and 7 bases lay in between. The CDR3 is 14 residues long.